The rows below give T cell receptor beta chains drawn from one sample of a study of T cell responses to AZD1222 COVID-19 vaccine. Some clones are missing from TCRdb's copy, which holds only in-frame ones; the method was immunoSEQ multiplex PCR. The sample carries some 150,000 clones, more than 80% recorded once. The sequencing used peripheral blood, collected on day 0 of AZD1222 vaccination. The receptors were sampled from an adult in good health. Each CDR3 is given with its conserved first and last residue. The D gene is left open where the match is weak. The size entry is marked missing in some rows and otherwise reads once, few, many or a size class.

V	J	D	size	DNA	CDR3
TRBV29-1	TRBJ2-5	.	.	TGCAGCGTTTCGTCGGGGAAAGAGACCCAGTACTTC	CSVSSGKETQYF
TRBV6-1	TRBJ1-1	.	.	TGTGCCAGCAGCGAAGTCCGGCAGGCTTTCTTT	CASSEVRQAFF
TRBV27	TRBJ2-2	TRBD2	.	TGTGCCAGCAGTCTGCGGGGGTGGGTAGCGGGAGCGGACACCGGGGAGCTGTTTTTT	CASSLRGWVAGADTGELFF
TRBV6-2/TRBV6-3	TRBJ2-1	TRBD2	.	TGTGCCAGCAGTTTTTTCTCGGGGAGCGGGAGGAAAGATGAGCAGTTCTTC	CASSFFSGSGRKDEQFF
TRBV6-4	TRBJ2-1	.	.	TGTGCCAGCAGTGAGCCGGGGGACGGGCACAATGAGCAGTTCTTC	CASSEPGDGHNEQFF
TRBV13	TRBJ1-5	.	.	TGTGCCAGCAGCTTAGGGGGACACCTGGAGGGGAAGCCCCAGCATTTT	CASSLGGHLEGKPQHF
TRBV11-2	TRBJ1-3	.	.	TGTGCCAGCAGCTCTCGAGCCGCCCTCTCTGGAAACACCATATATTTT	CASSSRAALSGNTIYF
TRBV4-3	TRBJ1-2	TRBD1	.	TGCGCCAGCAGCCTTCGGGGACAGAATCCTTATGGCTACACCTTC	CASSLRGQNPYGYTF
TRBV6-5	TRBJ1-2	.	.	TGTGCCAGCAAGACCTCGGGGGGTAAAGGCTACACCTTC	CASKTSGGKGYTF
TRBV3-1/TRBV3-2	TRBJ2-1	TRBD1	.	TGTGCCAGCAGCCAAGTATTAGGATTAGGGGACAGGGGGCCTAATGAGCAGTTCTTC	CASSQVLGLGDRGPNEQFF
TRBV11-2	TRBJ1-5	.	.	TGTGCCAGCAGCTCGGGCCTAGGGCGAGGACAATCCGCCCAGCATTTT	CASSSGLGRGQSAQHF
TRBV21-1	TRBJ2-4	.	.	TGTGCCAGCAGCTCACGGGGCACCTCGGGCCCCTTC	CASSSRGTSGPF
TRBV6-2/TRBV6-3	TRBJ2-3	.	.	TGTGCCAGCAGACCTAAATTAGGAGGGCACAAAGATACGCAGTATTTT	CASRPKLGGHKDTQYF
TRBV11-2	TRBJ1-3	TRBD1	once	TGTGCCAGCAGCTTAGATCGTTTAAAGGCCGGGACAGGGAGTGGAAACACCATATATTTT	CASSLDRLKAGTGSGNTIYF
TRBV5-1	TRBJ2-7	.	.	TGCGCCAGCAGCTTGCTGTACAGGGAGAGGGAGCAGTACTTC	CASSLLYREREQYF
TRBV3-1/TRBV3-2	TRBJ2-7	TRBD1	once	TGTGCCAGCAGCCGTCTCGGGGACAGCTCCTACGAGCAGTACTTC	CASSRLGDSSYEQYF
TRBV7-9	TRBJ1-2	.	once	TGTGCCAGCAGCCGGGACTATGGCTACACCTTC	CASSRDYGYTF
TRBV4-1	TRBJ2-7	TRBD1	.	TGCGCCAGCAGCCAAGGGGACAGGGGATTCTACGAGCAGTACTTC	CASSQGDRGFYEQYF
TRBV2	TRBJ1-4	TRBD1	.	TGTGCCAGCAGTCTAACAGGGGGAGTAGGTGAAAAACTGTTTTTT	CASSLTGGVGEKLFF
TRBV29-1	TRBJ2-3	.	.	TGCAGCGGAACGAGTTTAGGCACAGATACGCAGTATTTT	CSGTSLGTDTQYF
TRBV6-2/TRBV6-3	TRBJ2-3	TRBD2	.	TGTGCCAGCAGTTACTCTCCCAGCGGGAGGGTTCCACCCCGGGCAGATACGCAGTATTTT	CASSYSPSGRVPPRADTQYF
TRBV11-1	TRBJ2-1	TRBD2	once	TGTGCCAGCAGCTCCCGCGGGAGCGGGAGACCCAATGAGCAGTTCTTC	CASSSRGSGRPNEQFF
TRBV6-2/TRBV6-3	TRBJ2-1	TRBD2	.	TGTGCCAGCAGCCCGTCGGGACTAGCGGGGCTCAATGAGCAGTTCTTC	CASSPSGLAGLNEQFF
TRBV6-2/TRBV6-3	TRBJ2-3	.	.	TGTGCCAGCAGTTATTCAAGCGGGTCACCAGATACGCAGTATTTT	CASSYSSGSPDTQYF
TRBV11-2	TRBJ2-7	TRBD2	.	TGTGCCAGCAGCACCTCTAGCGGGTCCTCCTACGAGCAGTACTTC	CASSTSSGSSYEQYF
TRBV27	TRBJ2-3	TRBD2	.	TGTGCCAGCAGGCTAGCGGGGGGCACAGATACGCAGTATTTT	CASRLAGGTDTQYF
TRBV11-1	TRBJ2-7	TRBD1	.	TGTGCCAGCAGCCGCCGTCGGGACAGTGACTACGAGCAGTACTTC	CASSRRRDSDYEQYF
TRBV5-1	TRBJ2-5	TRBD2	.	TGCGCCAGCAGCTTTCCGGGACTAGCGGAAGAGACCCAGTACTTC	CASSFPGLAEETQYF
TRBV28	TRBJ1-1	.	.	TGTGCCAACCGCGGGGCGAACACTGAAGCTTTCTTT	CANRGANTEAFF
TRBV7-3	TRBJ2-2	.	.	TGTGCCAGCAGCTCCCGGGTTGGGAACACCGGGGAGCTGTTTTTT	CASSSRVGNTGELFF
TRBV11-2	TRBJ1-2	.	.	TGTGCCAGCAGCTTAGATGACGGGCTTACTGGCTACACCTTC	CASSLDDGLTGYTF
TRBV7-9	TRBJ1-5	.	few	TGTGCCAGCAGCTTAGGAGGATACAGCAATCAGCCCCAGCATTTT	CASSLGGYSNQPQHF
TRBV9	TRBJ2-2	TRBD1	.	TGTGCCAGTGGTTGGACAGGGTACACCGGGGAGCTGTTTTTT	CASGWTGYTGELFF
TRBV7-9	TRBJ2-2	.	.	TGTGCCAGCAGCGTCGGACAATACACCGGGGAGCTGTTTTTT	CASSVGQYTGELFF
TRBV6-1	TRBJ1-2	.	.	TGTGCCAGCAAGAGGTCCGATGGCTACACCTTC	CASKRSDGYTF